What follows are 10 T cell receptor beta chains derived from one specimen sequenced in a study of blood T cell repertoires in COVID-19. The assay was immunoSEQ multiplex PCR, and TCRdb's table has in-frame clones only and misses some. The sample carries some 69,000 clones, approximately 79% recorded once. The sequencing sample was made of peripheral blood. The receptor source for this set is a man aged 55 to 69 with acute or convalescent COVID-19.

The J gene is TRBJ1-1, the V gene TRBV21-1. TRBV21-1 is a known pseudogene. This CDR3 has 15 amino acids. Here the CDR3 DNA reads TGTGCCAGCAGCCAAAGAGAGGGTTGCGGCACTGAAGCTTTCTTT. Translated, it gives CASSQREGCGTEAFF.

This clone appeared once. The rearrangement joins TRBV19 to TRBJ1-1, with D uncertain. V lost 2 bases and J 1 base, leaving 8 bases between the germline ends. The CDR3 covers 14 residues. Looked up from germline, CDR1 is LNHDA and CDR2 is SQIVND (reference sequence). In DNA, the CDR3 is TGTGCCAGTAGTATACCAGGAGGGAACACTGAAGCTTTCTTT. Protein sequence: CASSIPGGNTEAFF.

The chain has TRBV7-6 and TRBJ2-3; D call uncertain. The CDR3 extends over 12 amino acids. Between the trimmed V and J ends, which lost 2 bases and 4 bases, there was a span of 4 bases. Germline V gene sequence: CDR1 SGHVS, CDR2 FNYEAQ. The CDR3 reads CASSLTADTQYF. The CDR3 region has the DNA TGTGCCAGCAGCTTAACTGCAGATACGCAGTATTTT. Supplemented by reference TRBV7-6 and TRBJ2-3, the full variable domain reads GAGVSQSPRYKVTKRGQDVALRCDPISGHVSLYWYRQALGQGPEFLTYFNYEAQQDKSGLPNDRFSAERPEGSISTLTIQRTEQRDSAMYRCASSLTADTQYFGPGTRLTVL.

This clone has more than one count but fewer than ten. The gene calls are TRBV2 and TRBJ1-2; D possibly corresponds to TRBD1 (6 bases). Germline CDR1 and CDR2: SNHLY and FYNNEI. V was trimmed by 7 bases and J by 2 bases, leaving 20 bases between them. This CDR3 has 16 amino acids. CDR3 nucleotides: TGTGCCAGCACCCGAGGGGGAGGGGGATCCAACTATGGCTACACCTTC. Its translation is CASTRGGGGSNYGYTF. The full variable domain, its missing parts supplied by reference TRBV2 and TRBJ1-2, is EPEVTQTPSHQVTQMGQEVILRCVPISNHLYFYWYRQILGQKVEFLVSFYNNEISEKSEIFDDQFSVERPDGSNFTLKIRSTKLEDSAMYFCASTRGGGGSNYGYTFGSGTRLTVV.

This sequence joins TRBV3-1 (or the pseudogene TRBV3-2) and TRBJ1-2, with 8 bases identical to TRBD1. The CDR3 contains 14 residues. Germline trimming cut 4 bases from V and 3 bases from J; bases unmatched to any gene: 4. Germline loops: CDR1 LGHDT, CDR2 YNNKEL (reference sequence). In DNA, the CDR3 is TGTGCCAGCAGCCGGAGACAGGGGCACTATGGCTACACCTTC. Amino acid sequence: CASSRRQGHYGYTF.

Written as DNA, the CDR3 is TGTGCCAGCATCGTACAGAGCTCCTACAATGAGCAGTTCTTC. Its translation is CASIVQSSYNEQFF. This chain joins TRBV7-9 and TRBJ2-1; no definite D call. Deletions cut 7 bases from V and 0 bases from J, with 10 bases between. This CDR3 contains 14 residues. Germline V lookup: CDR1 SEHNR, CDR2 FQNEAQ (reference sequence).

CDR3 DNA sequence: TGTGCCAGCCACAGACGGGGGAGAGGGACCGGGGAGCTGTTTTTT. It yields the protein CASHRRGRGTGELFF. V gene TRBV27 combines with J gene TRBJ2-2; weak D call: TRBD2 (6 bases). The V end lost 8 bases, the J end lost 5 bases, and 18 bases lay between the germline ends. CDR1 and CDR2 from the germline V gene are MNHEY and SMNVEV (reference sequence). The CDR3 is made up of 15 amino acids.

The J gene is TRBJ1-4, the V gene TRBV13, with TRBD1 identical over 7 bases. There are 16 residues in the CDR3. CDR1 and CDR2 (germline): PRHDT, FYEKMQ (reference sequence). With V trimmed by 3 bases and J by 2 bases, 6 bases remained unmatched. As DNA, the CDR3 is TGTGCCAGCAGCTTTTTGGGCAGGGGGACTAATGAAAAACTGTTTTTT. Translating it yields CASSFLGRGTNEKLFF.

The genes are TRBV5-1 and TRBJ2-3; 7 bases match TRBD2. CDR3 length equals 15 residues. Germline trimming cut 0 bases from V and 4 bases from J; bases unmatched to any gene: 5. Germline V gene data show CDR1 as SGHRS and CDR2 as YFSETQ. The DNA of the CDR3 is TGCGCCAGCAGCTTGGGACTAGCCTCGCCAGATACGCAGTATTTT. Translation: CASSLGLASPDTQYF.

This clone was detected many times. The genes are TRBV5-6 and TRBJ1-2; TRBD1 might be the D (6 bases). In germline, CDR1 is SGHDT, CDR2 YYEEEE. Trimming left V 4 bases short and J 1 base short, with 11 bases between. This CDR3 is 14 amino acids long. CDR3 region: CASSRQVLNYGYTF. As DNA, the CDR3 is TGTGCCAGCAGCCGACAGGTCCTTAACTATGGCTACACCTTC.